This T cell receptor (beta chain) was identified during a study of high-grade serous ovarian cancer treatment subgroups. Study conclusions and caveats: Spatial context was lost because tumors were sequenced in bulk.

Remarks on this clone: The antigen is undetermined.

TCRdb's copy holds only in-frame clones and misses some; the assay was immunoSEQ multiplex PCR. The data hold approximately 500 clones, with approximately 79% observed a single time. Tumor tissue was taken before any definitive surgery or chemotherapy was given. The length of the CDR3 is 14 residues. V shed 4 bases, J shed 9 bases, and the junction held 7 bases outside the gene matches. Germline V gene lookup returns CDR1 LNHDA and CDR2 SQIVND (reference sequence). The sample taken for sequencing was tumor tissue. The gene calls are TRBV19 and TRBJ2-1; 9 nucleotides align to TRBD1. The receptor comes from a human donor with high-grade serous ovarian cancer. CDR3 loop: CASSTEGTGTEQFF. DNA of the CDR3: TGTGCCAGTAGTACAGAGGGGACAGGGACTGAGCAGTTCTTC.